The TCR beta chain under discussion was sequenced for a study of cytomegalovirus exposure and HLA in healthy donors. Overall study: Some 180 million T cells yielded approximately 110 million unique TCR beta sequences in earlier analysis. Among the approximately 400 genotyped donors, approximately 81% were placed in the Caucasian-associated ancestry cluster. Overall study findings and caveats: The productive fraction for most TCR beta V segments was about 90% or about 30% in an earlier analysis.

With regard to this clone: Its antigen is undetermined.

The CDR3 consists of 17 residues. Germline CDR1 and CDR2: SGHTA and FQGNSA. V was trimmed by 2 bases and J by 3 bases, leaving 17 bases between them. Researchers ran the PCR with 60 Vbeta and 13 Jbeta primers. Sequencing used immunoSEQ multiplex PCR; TCRdb keeps in-frame clones, though not all of them. There are 70,000 to 80,000 clones in the sample; roughly 82% occur only once, and roughly 2% lies in the top ten. This sequence was found in a man between 18 and 29 years old in good health and CMV-seronegative. J is TRBJ2-1 and V is TRBV7-2, with a weak D call TRBD2 (6 bases). Sequencing was performed on PBMCs. CDR3 sequence (DNA): TGTGCCAGCAGCTTAACTCCGACCGGGAGAGGCTACAATGAGCAGTTCTTC. Translating it yields CASSLTPTGRGYNEQFF.